This T cell receptor (beta chain) derives from a study of blood T cell repertoires in COVID-19. Those enrolled in Seattle joined during active infection and were followed longitudinally afterward. Data came from immunoSEQ multiplex PCR; TCRdb stores just in-frame clones and leaves some out. Found here are around 330,000 clones, 88% of them singletons; the top ten hold 1.5% to 2%. Trimming cost V 2 bases and J 7 bases; bases outside gene matches: 3. From germline, CDR1 is SGHRS and CDR2 YFSETQ. The CDR3 is 14 residues long. Sequenced: peripheral blood. The sequence was collected from a woman in her 30s with COVID-19, enrolled during active disease. This sequence joins TRBV5-1 and TRBJ1-4; TRBD1 agrees at 9 bases. CDR3 protein: CASSFNRGREKLFF. The CDR3, as DNA: TGCGCCAGCAGCTTCAACAGGGGGCGTGAAAAACTGTTTTTT.